This paragraph reports one T cell receptor beta chain. There is no known antigen for this receptor. Per-nucleotide qualities are absent, and no much larger clonotype sits a single base away. Libraries came from the immunoSEQ multiplex PCR assay. On the study's bioinformatics: A statistical classification framework was built for diagnosing cytomegalovirus status from the catalog of TCR beta chain sequences. In TCRdb, the immuneACCESS table is reduced to in-frame sequences with V and J assigned. These tables do not hold every clone; where another copy was compared, an unresolved V gene accounts for under half, and the others remain unexplained. Clonal size and the V and J genes are those of that table, whereas D and trimming came from the DNA. Present in this sample are around 190,000 clones, 75% to 90% of which were seen just once. The leading ten clones occupy about a sixth of the sample. The donors were included in the validation cohort of some 110 subjects, a group kept apart from the roughly 610-subject first cohort.

V is pared back by 5 bases and J by 8 bases, with 15 bases lying between the germline termini. CDR1 and CDR2, looked up from the germline V gene (reference sequence), are SEHNR and FQNEAQ. Reading from cysteine to phenylalanine, the CDR3 counts 14 amino acids. Only the CDR3 region is kept as DNA, spanning 42 bases read in frame from base 1. This entry belongs to a study of cytomegalovirus exposure and HLA in healthy donors (dated by TCRdb to about 2017). About the investigation overall: A later analysis indicated that the roughly 130 validation repertoires were generated on the platform also employed for the 650 to 850 repertoires of the first cohort. The study combined high-throughput TCR immunosequencing, statistical association of individual TCRs with disease status, and machine learning to predict cytomegalovirus infection status. The aim of the study was to test whether cataloging public T cell receptors could identify signatures of past pathogen exposure. Along with the approximately 650-subject first cohort, a separate validation cohort of around 120 different subjects was used.

Here is what the overall study found, with its caveats: In a later analysis, TCRs clustered in the first cohort were found to also tend to co-occur in the approximately 120 validation repertoires, with 94% of cluster scores above 0. Across donors, most TCR sequences were observed very rarely, whereas some public TCRs were present in many individuals. The study gave a list of 150 to 200 TCR beta chains associated with cytomegalovirus. A few of the identified cytomegalovirus-associated TCR beta chains were confirmed in vitro to be specific for cytomegalovirus antigens. The classifier was reported to diagnose cytomegalovirus status with high specificity and sensitivity in both the original and validation cohorts. All 120 or so repertoires were used to score co-occurrence in the validation cohort in a later analysis, because that analysis had no HLA typing for the cohort. According to the authors, the approach could potentially be generalized to other disease states and immunological phenotypes.

This clonotype originated in a man between 18 and 35 years old in good health and CMV-seropositive. Sequencing was done on a sample of PBMCs. This chain joins TRBV7-9 to TRBJ2-2; TRBD1 is a weak D gene call, 5 bases matching. The CDR3 protein sequence reads: CASSLPGLGGELFF. The sequenced DNA is TGTGCCAGCAGCCTCCCAGGGCTCGGAGGGGAGCTGTTTTTT.